Listed here are 18 T cell receptor beta chains from one sample, sequenced in a study of shared clonotypes between healthy human individuals. The data were produced by immunoSEQ multiplex PCR, yet TCRdb's version contains in-frame clones alone and is incomplete. This table holds a few hundred thousand clones, less than 98% found once. The sequencing sample was made of naive CD4+ T cells sorted from blood. Subset noted: CD45RA+ positively selected. Source of these receptors: a woman aged 25 to 39 in good health.

This CDR3 reads CASSQVGLAGNTDTQYF. CDR3 nucleotides: TGCGCCAGCAGCCAAGTTGGACTAGCGGGCAACACAGATACGCAGTATTTT. This rearrangement joins TRBV4-1 to TRBJ2-3, with 11 nucleotides matching TRBD2. Germline V gene lookup returns CDR1 MGHRA and CDR2 YSYEKL. This CDR3 contains 17 residues. The V gene end was trimmed by 1 base and the J gene end by 2 bases; junction bases not matched to a gene: 5.

The chain is built from TRBV5-1 and TRBJ2-7, with TRBD2 identical over 10 bases. The junction had 1 base not matched to a gene; V was cut back by 1 base and J by 3 bases. CDR3 length: 14 residues. Per the germline V gene, CDR1 is SGHRS and CDR2 is YFSETQ. The CDR3 coding sequence is TGCGCCAGCAGCTTGACTAGCGGGGACTACGAGCAGTACTTC. This codes for CASSLTSGDYEQYF.

The V call is TRBV19, the J call TRBJ1-6; D gene unclear. Germline CDR1 LNHDA, CDR2 SQIVND (reference sequence). The CDR3 is 12 amino acids. The V gene lost 9 bases and the J gene lost 7 bases, with 10 bases spanning the gap. Here the CDR3 DNA reads TGTGCCAGCTGGATACAAAATTCACCCCTCCACTTT. As protein: CASWIQNSPLHF.

The chain uses TRBV7-9 and TRBJ2-6; D call uncertain. Germline assignment: CDR1 SEHNR and CDR2 FQNEAQ (reference sequence). Trimming removed 2 bases at V and 0 bases at J, with 5 bases between. The CDR3 has 15 amino acids. The CDR3 sequence is CASSLWDSGANVLTF. The CDR3 DNA reads TGTGCCAGCAGCTTATGGGACTCTGGGGCCAACGTCCTGACTTTC.

The gene calls are TRBV6-1 and TRBJ2-3, with D possibly TRBD1 on 6 matching bases. The CDR3 totals 16 residues. The V end was cut by 2 bases, the J end by 2 bases, with 14 bases between. The V gene's germline CDR1 is MNHNS and CDR2 SASEGT. CDR3 amino acids: CASSERDTWNTDTQYF. For the CDR3, the DNA is TGTGCCAGCAGTGAACGGGACACATGGAACACAGATACGCAGTATTTT.

The CDR3 loop reads CASSFPFGGAYYGYTF. The CDR3 DNA reads as TGTGCCAGCAGTTTCCCTTTTGGGGGGGCGTACTATGGCTACACCTTC. This chain joins TRBV28 and TRBJ1-2, with a weak D call TRBD1 (6 bases). The V end was cut by 3 bases, the J end by 3 bases, with 17 bases between. The CDR3 spans 16 residues. CDR1 and CDR2 from the germline V gene are MDHEN and SYDVKM.

The chain is built from TRBV4-2 and TRBJ2-5; TRBD2 matches at 12 bases. J was trimmed by 5 bases and V by 1 base; bases with no gene match: 2. The CDR3 runs to 15 residues. Germline assignment: CDR1 LGHNA and CDR2 YNFKEQ. CDR3 loop: CASSQGLAGDETQYF. CDR3 coding DNA: TGTGCCAGCAGCCAAGGACTAGCGGGAGATGAGACCCAGTACTTC.

This sequence joins TRBV5-1 and TRBJ2-1; TRBD2 agrees at 7 bases. The CDR3 runs 14 residues. Losses at the gene ends were 0 bases for V and 9 bases for J; bases not matched to a gene: 6. The V gene's germline CDR1 is SGHRS and CDR2 YFSETQ. CDR3 coding DNA: TGCGCCAGCAGCTTGGTTGCGGGAGTTCCTGAGCAGTTCTTC. Encoded protein: CASSLVAGVPEQFF.

The chain joins TRBV11-3 to TRBJ2-3, with D perhaps TRBD1 (5 bases). V shed 1 base and J shed 2 bases, with 10 bases lying between them. The V gene's germline CDR1 is SGHNT and CDR2 YENEEA. The CDR3 has 15 residues. The CDR3 spells CASSLGTQTTDTQYF. The CDR3 DNA reads TGTGCCAGCAGCTTAGGGACACAGACCACAGATACGCAGTATTTT. The variable domain in full, with the rest retrieved from reference TRBV11-3 and TRBJ2-3, is EAGVVQSPRYKIIEKKQPVAFWCNPISGHNTLYWYLQNLGQGPELLIRYENEEAVDDSQLPKDRFSAERLKGVDSTLKIQPAELGDSAVYLCASSLGTQTTDTQYFGPGTRLTVL.

This chain uses TRBV2 with TRBJ1-6; D not certain. V dropped 5 bases and J dropped 0 bases, with 8 bases sitting between them. CDR3 length: 15 residues. The germline gives CDR1 SNHLY, CDR2 FYNNEI. CDR3 in amino acids: CASSSLSSYNSPLHF. CDR3 nucleotide sequence: TGTGCCAGCAGTAGCCTGAGCTCCTATAATTCACCCCTCCACTTT.

CDR3 loop: CASSLAGRSSIQYF. CDR3 DNA sequence: TGCGCCAGCAGCTTGGCGGGACGGAGCTCTATTCAGTACTTC. The chain has TRBV5-1 and TRBJ2-4; D possibly uses TRBD1 or TRBD2 (5 bases each). Germline V gives CDR1 SGHRS, CDR2 YFSETQ. This CDR3 is 14 amino acids long. Trimming stripped 0 bases from V and 10 bases from J, with 14 bases between.

The chain combines TRBV6-5 with TRBJ1-2, with 7 bases lining up with TRBD1. Germline V gives CDR1 MNHEY, CDR2 SVGAGI. The length of the CDR3 is 14 residues. Germline trimming cut 6 bases from V and 5 bases from J; bases unmatched to any gene: 9. CDR3 bases: TGTGCCAGCAGCCGGACGGGACAGTCTTATGGCTACACCTTC. It specifies CASSRTGQSYGYTF.

This clone has only one observation. The genes are TRBV2 and TRBJ1-2; weak D call: TRBD1 (5 bases). Trimming cost V 2 bases and J 6 bases, with 13 bases left between them. CDR3 length equals 14 residues. CDR1 and CDR2 from the germline V gene are SNHLY and FYNNEI. This chain's CDR3 is CASSEMRGMNGYTF. CDR3 sequence (DNA): TGTGCCAGCAGTGAAATGCGGGGGATGAATGGCTACACCTTC.

This chain links TRBV28 with TRBJ1-1, with a weak D call TRBD1 (6 bases). Looked up from germline, CDR1 is MDHEN and CDR2 is SYDVKM. The germline V and J ends were trimmed by 7 bases and 9 bases, with 15 bases remaining between them. This CDR3 is built from 12 residues. CDR3 nucleotides: TGTGCCAGCACCCTAGTTGGGGACAAAGCTTTCTTT. Translation: CASTLVGDKAFF.

The genes are TRBV9 and TRBJ1-6; 7 bases match TRBD1. This CDR3 spans 15 amino acids. Per the germline V gene, CDR1 is SGDLS and CDR2 is YYNGEE. V shed 0 bases and J 9 bases; nucleotides not matched to a gene: 6. The CDR3 nucleotides are TGTGCCAGCAGCGTAGCCGGGACAGAGGGTTCACCCCTCCACTTT. Its protein product is CASSVAGTEGSPLHF.

This chain connects TRBV28 to TRBJ2-5; 11 nucleotides agree with TRBD2. The J call may not be correct, given that the DNA end is closer to TRBJ2-7. The CDR3 has 16 amino acids. CDR1 is MDHEN and CDR2 is SYDVKM in the germline V gene. The CDR3 nucleotides are TGTGCCAGCAGTTTATCGGCTAGCGGGAGGTTCCACGAGCAGTACTTC. Amino acids: CASSLSASGRFHEQYF.

The chain links TRBV10-3 to TRBJ2-1; possible D gene TRBD2, 5 bases. The V gene lost 3 bases and the J gene lost 8 bases, with 11 bases spanning the gap. The CDR3 consists of 13 residues. In germline, CDR1 is ENHRY, CDR2 SYGVKD. The CDR3 DNA reads as TGTGCCATCAGTGATGGACTGGGCGATGAGCAGTTCTTC. It codes for CAISDGLGDEQFF.

Points on this clone: Other DNA sequences in the sample encode the same CDR3. This sequence joins TRBV5-1 and TRBJ2-3; 9 nucleotides align to TRBD2. CDR3 size: 16 residues. The trim removed 1 base at V and 0 bases at J, leaving 3 bases unmatched. CDR1 and CDR2 from the germline V gene are SGHRS and YFSETQ. The DNA for the CDR3 is TGCGCCAGCAGCTTGCCTAGCGGGACTAGCACAGATACGCAGTATTTT. Protein: CASSLPSGTSTDTQYF.